This T cell receptor beta chain was identified during a study of blood T cells in healthy people across ages. Total RNA was extracted at no less than 6 micrograms per sample. Through a sample-barcoded 5' primer and a J-beta primer mix, a second PCR was run for roughly 7 to 11 cycles. MiXCR, run by TCRdb on the 5' RACE reads, gives a single entry per CDR3 protein. The table has 550,000 to 650,000 distinct CDR3 sequences, about 28% seen once. Trimming removed 5 bases from V and 2 bases from J, with 14 bases in between. In germline, CDR1 is ENHRY, CDR2 SYGVKD. The CDR3 contains 15 residues. The same sample was also studied in work on T cells of mothers and their children.

The chain recombines TRBV10-3 with TRBJ2-3; no firm D call. The specimen was blood. The TCR was taken from a boy between 2 and 10 years old in good health. CDR3: CAISPRARLTDTQYF. The CDR3 nucleotides are TGTGCCATCAGTCCTCGGGCCAGACTCACAGATACGCAGTATTTT.